This T cell receptor beta chain originates from a study of blood T cell repertoires in COVID-19. At the level of the study: The United States, Italy and Spain provided the acute and convalescent COVID-19 samples. T cells, B-cell-depleted T cells, or PBMCs supplied cDNA or gDNA.

Authors' processing steps: Reference gene primer amplification in the assay estimated nucleated cell counts. Here immunoSEQ multiplex PCR was the method, and the copy in TCRdb shows in-frame clones only, minus some. From that table come the V and J calls and clone size; the DNA was used to work out D and trimming. The profile shows approximately 140,000 clones, 70% to 85% of them singletons. V lost 3 bases and J lost 1, with 10 bases in between. The CDR3 has 15 residues. In germline, CDR1 is MNHEY, CDR2 SMNVEV (reference sequence). Sequencing was performed on peripheral blood. The chain joins TRBV27 to TRBJ2-1; maybe TRBD1 (5 bases). This TCR was sampled from a human donor in a cohort sampled during active COVID-19. CDR3 residues: CASSLTVRSYNEQFF. Here the CDR3 DNA reads TGTGCCAGCAGTTTGACAGTCAGGTCCTACAATGAGCAGTTCTTC.